The source of this T cell receptor (beta chain) is a study of T-cell memory formation after mild COVID-19. With respect to this clonotype: Its antigen is undetermined.

TCRdb re-called the 5' RACE reads with MiXCR, one entry per CDR3 protein. The data show around 200,000 distinct CDR3 sequences, 20% to 25% seen once. The CDR3 extends over 15 amino acids. Germline CDR1 SEHNR, CDR2 FQNEAQ (reference sequence). V shed 2 bases and J 7 bases; nucleotides not matched to a gene: 10. Whole-study results and caveats: While clones contracting from day 15 to 85 were balanced between CD4 and CD8, later expanders leaned CD4+.

This TCR was recovered from an adult woman who had mild COVID-19 (a few samples of this study predate the infection). Cell type and time point are not known. The sequenced material came from PBMCs or a T cell subset sorted from them (not recorded which). This rearrangement joins TRBV7-9 to TRBJ2-7, with 8 bases matching TRBD2. The CDR3, as DNA: TGTGCCAGCAGCTTACCAGCGGGAGCGCCAAGAGAGCAGTACTTC. Protein: CASSLPAGAPREQYF.